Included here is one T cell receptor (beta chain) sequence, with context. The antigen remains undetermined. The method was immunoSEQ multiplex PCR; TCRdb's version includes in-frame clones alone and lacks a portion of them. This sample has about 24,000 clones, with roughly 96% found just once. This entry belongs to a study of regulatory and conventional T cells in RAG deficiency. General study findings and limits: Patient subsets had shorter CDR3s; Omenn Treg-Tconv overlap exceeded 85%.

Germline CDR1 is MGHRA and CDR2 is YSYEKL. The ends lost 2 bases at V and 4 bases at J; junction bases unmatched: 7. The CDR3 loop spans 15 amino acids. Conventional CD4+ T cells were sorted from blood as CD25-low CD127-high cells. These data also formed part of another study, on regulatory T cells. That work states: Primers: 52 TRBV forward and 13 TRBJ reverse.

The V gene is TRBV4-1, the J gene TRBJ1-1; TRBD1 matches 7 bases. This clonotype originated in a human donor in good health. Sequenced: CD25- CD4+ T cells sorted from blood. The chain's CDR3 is CASSQNRGWSTEAFF. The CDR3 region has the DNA TGCGCCAGCAGCCAAAACAGGGGTTGGAGCACTGAAGCTTTCTTT.